This T cell receptor beta chain was profiled in a study of cytomegalovirus exposure and HLA in healthy donors. The CDR3 totals 14 residues. Between the trimmed V and J ends, which lost 3 bases and 0 bases, there was a span of 9 bases. Looked up from germline, CDR1 is MDHEN and CDR2 is SYDVKM. Data came from immunoSEQ multiplex PCR; TCRdb stores just in-frame clones and leaves some out. Seen here are tens of thousands of clones, just under 95% observed once, and the top ten hold under 2.5%. Input material: PBMCs. The chain carries TRBV28 and TRBJ2-7; D gene ambiguous. The clonotype originates from a young man in good health and CMV-seronegative. This CDR3 reads CASSFFSVSYEQYF. The CDR3 nucleotides read TGTGCCAGCAGTTTTTTTTCGGTCTCCTACGAGCAGTACTTC.